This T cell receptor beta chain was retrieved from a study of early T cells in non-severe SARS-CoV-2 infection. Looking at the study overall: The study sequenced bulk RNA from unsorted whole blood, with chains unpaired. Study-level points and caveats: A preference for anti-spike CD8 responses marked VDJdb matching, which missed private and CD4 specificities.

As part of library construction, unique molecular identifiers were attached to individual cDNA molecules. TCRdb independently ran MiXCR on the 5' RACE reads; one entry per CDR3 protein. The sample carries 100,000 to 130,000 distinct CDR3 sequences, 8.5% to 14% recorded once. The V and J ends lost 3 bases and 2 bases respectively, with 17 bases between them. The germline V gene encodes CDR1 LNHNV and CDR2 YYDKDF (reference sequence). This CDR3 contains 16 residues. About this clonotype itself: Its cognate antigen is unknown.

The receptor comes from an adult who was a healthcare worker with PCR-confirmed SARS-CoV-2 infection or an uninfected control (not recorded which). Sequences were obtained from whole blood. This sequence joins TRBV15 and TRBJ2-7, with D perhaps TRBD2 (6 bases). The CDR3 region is CATSSILASLPYEQYF. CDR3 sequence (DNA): TGTGCCACCAGCAGTATACTAGCCTCTCTCCCCTACGAGCAGTACTTC.